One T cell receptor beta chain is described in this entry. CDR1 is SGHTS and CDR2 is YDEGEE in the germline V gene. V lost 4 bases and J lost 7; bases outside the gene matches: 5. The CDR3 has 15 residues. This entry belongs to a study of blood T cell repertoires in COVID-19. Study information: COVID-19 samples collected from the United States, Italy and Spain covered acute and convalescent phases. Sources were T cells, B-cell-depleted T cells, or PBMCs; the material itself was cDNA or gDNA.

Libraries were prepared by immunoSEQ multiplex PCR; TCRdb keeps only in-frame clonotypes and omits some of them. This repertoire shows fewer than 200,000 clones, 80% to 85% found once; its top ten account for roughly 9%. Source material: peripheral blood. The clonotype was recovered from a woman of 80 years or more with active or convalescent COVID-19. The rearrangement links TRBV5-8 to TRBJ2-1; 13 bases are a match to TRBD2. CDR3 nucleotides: TGTGCCAGCAGCCCCGGACTAGCGGGGGTTAATGAGCAGTTCTTC. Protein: CASSPGLAGVNEQFF.